This T cell receptor beta chain is drawn from a study of blood T cell repertoires in COVID-19. In the study overall: T cells, B-cell-depleted T cells, or PBMCs provided the cDNA or gDNA that served as material.

The table lists this clone with a count of one. Authors' data handling: Nucleated cell counts were estimated from reference gene primer amplification. The protocol was immunoSEQ multiplex PCR, while the TCRdb copy is restricted to in-frame clones and leaves out a portion. That table supplies the V and J calls and clone size; D and trimming were determined from the DNA. This table has some 110,000 clones, roughly 80% appearing once. Germline V gene sequence: CDR1 SEHNR, CDR2 FQNEAQ (reference sequence). Trimming cost V 1 base and J 5 bases; bases outside gene matches: 7. The CDR3 runs to 15 residues. Source material: peripheral blood. This clonotype was sampled from a man aged 70 or older with acute or convalescent COVID-19. This chain links TRBV7-9 with TRBJ2-7; 8 bases line up with TRBD1. In DNA, the CDR3 is TGTGCCAGCAGCTTAGAGACCTTGACAGGGGACGAGCAGTACTTC. It specifies CASSLETLTGDEQYF.